This TCR beta chain comes out of a study of T cell repertoires in cytomegalovirus infection. TCRdb reanalysed the reads using MiXCR and keeps one entry per CDR3 protein. In the table there are 900,000 to 950,000 distinct CDR3 sequences, approximately 30% of which are singletons. On this clonotype itself: Its target is not known.

Deletions cut 1 base from V and 3 bases from J, with 12 bases between. Germline CDR1 and CDR2: MNHEY and SVGEGT. The length of the CDR3 is 15 residues. This specimen was cultured CD8+ T cells from PBMCs, taken from culture after CMV antigen stimulation. This sequence joins TRBV6-2 or TRBV6-3 and TRBJ1-2, with a weak D call TRBD1 (6 bases). The TCR comes from a human donor in good health (CMV status not recorded). Some clones in this sample may be carry-over from other donors' samples. The CDR3 spells CASSYLKAGDYGYTF. CDR3 DNA sequence: TGTGCCAGCAGTTACTTGAAAGCAGGGGACTATGGCTACACCTTC.